The TCR beta chain described here comes from a study of shared clonotypes between healthy human individuals. The authors split each subset's genomic DNA evenly across several immunoSEQ plates. Sequencing used immunoSEQ multiplex PCR; TCRdb keeps in-frame clones, though not all of them. The profile shows about half a million clones, roughly 80% of them singletons. Remarks on this clone: Its antigen is not identified.

Study conclusions and caveats: Donors were few, which limited the genetic and exposure-history diversity represented.

The TCR was taken from a woman aged 40 to 50 in good health. Some clones in this sample may be carry-over from other donors' samples. Sequencing was performed on PBMCs.

CDR3 protein: CASSRQQGSYGYTF. For the CDR3, the DNA is TGTGCCAGTTCCCGCCAACAGGGGAGTTATGGCTACACCTTC. This chain links TRBV19 with TRBJ1-2, with TRBD1 matching 7 bases. Germline assignment: CDR1 LNHDA and CDR2 SQIVND (reference sequence). V dropped 8 bases and J dropped 5; count of bases not matched to a gene: 11. The CDR3 contains 14 residues.